The 5 T cell receptor beta chains listed next were all sequenced from one sample in a study of cytomegalovirus exposure and HLA in healthy donors. The PCR ran on 60 Vbeta and 13 Jbeta primers. The repertoire was sequenced with immunoSEQ multiplex PCR; TCRdb's copy has only in-frame clones and lacks some. The profile covers 150,000 to 200,000 clones, with about 85% appearing a single time and about 2.1% taken by the ten largest. Source material: PBMCs. These receptors were obtained from a man aged 18 to 35 in good health and CMV-seropositive.

The chain employs TRBV2 and TRBJ1-1; 9 positions match TRBD1. The CDR3 is 14 residues long. Looked up from germline, CDR1 is SNHLY and CDR2 is FYNNEI. Trimming at V came to 5 bases and at J to 4 bases, leaving 5 bases not matched to a gene. The CDR3 nucleotides read TGTGCCAGCAGTTACAGACAGGGGGGCACTGAAGCTTTCTTT. Translated, it gives CASSYRQGGTEAFF.

The chain has TRBV29-1 and TRBJ2-5, with unresolved D. Germline loops: CDR1 SQVTM, CDR2 ANQGSEA. CDR3 size: 12 residues. V lost 6 bases, J lost 1 base, and 9 bases lay in between. For the CDR3, the DNA is TGCAGCGTCTCGGGTGGCCAAGAGACCCAGTACTTC. Protein product: CSVSGGQETQYF.

The chain links TRBV19 to TRBJ2-5; 11 bases are shared with TRBD2. After removal of 1 base from V and 3 bases from J, the junction contained 4 bases not matched to a gene. Germline values: CDR1 LNHDA, CDR2 SQIVND (reference sequence). This CDR3 has 16 residues. Here the CDR3 reads CASSIGSGLAEETQYF. CDR3 DNA sequence: TGTGCCAGTAGTATAGGCTCGGGACTAGCGGAAGAGACCCAGTACTTC.

This chain connects TRBV9 to TRBJ2-7; 14 bases fit TRBD2. V was clipped by 2 bases and J by 4 bases; unmatched bases: 2. This CDR3 contains 15 residues. The germline gives CDR1 SGDLS, CDR2 YYNGEE. CDR3 sequence reads: CASSVGTSGGYEQYF. For the CDR3, the DNA is TGTGCCAGCAGCGTCGGGACTAGCGGGGGTTACGAGCAGTACTTC.

About this clone itself: Sequence at one end of the junction differs from germline and may be a read error. The CDR3 reads CASSFLVGGQETQYF. For the CDR3, the DNA is TGTGCTAGCAGCTTTCTCGTAGGCGGTCAAGAGACCCAGTACTTC. This sequence joins TRBV7-7 and TRBJ2-5, with D unresolved. There are 15 residues in the CDR3. Germline lookup yields CDR1 SSHAT and CDR2 FNYEAQ (reference sequence).